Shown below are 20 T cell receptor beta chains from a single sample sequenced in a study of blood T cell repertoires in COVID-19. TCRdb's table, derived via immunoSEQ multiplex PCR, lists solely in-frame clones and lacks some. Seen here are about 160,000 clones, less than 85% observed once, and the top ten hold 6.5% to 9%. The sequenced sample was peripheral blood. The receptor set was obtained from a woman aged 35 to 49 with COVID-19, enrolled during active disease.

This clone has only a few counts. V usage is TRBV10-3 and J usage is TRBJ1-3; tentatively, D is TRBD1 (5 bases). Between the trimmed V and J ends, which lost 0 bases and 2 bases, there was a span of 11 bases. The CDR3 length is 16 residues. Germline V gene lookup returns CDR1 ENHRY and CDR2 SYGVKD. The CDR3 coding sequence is TGTGCCATCAGTGAGTCTGGGGGGTTCGCTGGAAACACCATATATTTT. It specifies CAISESGGFAGNTIYF.

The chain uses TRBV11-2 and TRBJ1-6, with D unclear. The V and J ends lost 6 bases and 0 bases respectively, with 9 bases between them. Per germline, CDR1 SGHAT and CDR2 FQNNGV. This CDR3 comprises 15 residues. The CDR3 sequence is CASRQYNSYNSPLHF. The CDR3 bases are TGTGCCAGCAGACAATACAACTCCTATAATTCACCCCTCCACTTT. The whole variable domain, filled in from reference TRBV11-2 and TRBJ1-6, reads EAGVAQSPRYKIIEKRQSVAFWCNPISGHATLYWYQQILGQGPKLLIQFQNNGVVDDSQLPKDRFSAERLKGVDSTLKIQPAKLEDSAVYLCASRQYNSYNSPLHFGNGTRLTVT.

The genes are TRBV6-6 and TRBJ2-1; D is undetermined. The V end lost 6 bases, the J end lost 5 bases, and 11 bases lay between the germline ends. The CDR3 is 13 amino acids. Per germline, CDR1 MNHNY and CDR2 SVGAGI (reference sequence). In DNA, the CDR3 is TGTGCCAGCAGGTTCGGAGCAAACAATGAGCAGTTCTTC. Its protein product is CASRFGANNEQFF.

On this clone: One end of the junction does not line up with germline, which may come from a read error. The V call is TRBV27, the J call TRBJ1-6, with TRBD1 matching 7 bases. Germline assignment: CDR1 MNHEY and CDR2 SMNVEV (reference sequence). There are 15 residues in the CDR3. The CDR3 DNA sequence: TGTGCCAGCAGTTTAGGGACAGTCCCAAATTCACCCCCCCACTTT. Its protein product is CASSLGTVPNSPPHF.

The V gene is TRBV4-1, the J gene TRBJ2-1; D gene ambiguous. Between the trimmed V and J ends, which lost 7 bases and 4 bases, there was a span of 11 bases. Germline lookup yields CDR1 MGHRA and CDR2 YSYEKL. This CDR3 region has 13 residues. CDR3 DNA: TGCGCCAGCACAGGCCGACAATACAATGAGCAGTTCTTC. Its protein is CASTGRQYNEQFF.

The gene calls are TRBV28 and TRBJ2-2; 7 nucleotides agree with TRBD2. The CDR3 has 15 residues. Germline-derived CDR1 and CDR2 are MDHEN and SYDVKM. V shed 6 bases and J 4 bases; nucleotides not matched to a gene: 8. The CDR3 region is CASSRNSGGTGELFF. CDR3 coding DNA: TGTGCCAGCAGCCGGAACTCGGGGGGCACCGGGGAGCTGTTTTTT. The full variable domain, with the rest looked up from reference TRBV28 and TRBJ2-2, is DVKVTQSSRYLVKRTGEKVFLECVQDMDHENMFWYRQDPGLGLRLIYFSYDVKMKEKGDIPEGYSVSREKKERFSLILESASTNQTSMYLCASSRNSGGTGELFFGEGSRLTVL.

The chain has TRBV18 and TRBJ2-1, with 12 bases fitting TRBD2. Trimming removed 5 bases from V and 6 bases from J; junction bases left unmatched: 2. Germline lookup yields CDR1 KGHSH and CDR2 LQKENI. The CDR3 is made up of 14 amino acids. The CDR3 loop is CASSGLAGSNEQFF. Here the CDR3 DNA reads TGTGCCAGCTCAGGACTAGCGGGGTCCAATGAGCAGTTCTTC.

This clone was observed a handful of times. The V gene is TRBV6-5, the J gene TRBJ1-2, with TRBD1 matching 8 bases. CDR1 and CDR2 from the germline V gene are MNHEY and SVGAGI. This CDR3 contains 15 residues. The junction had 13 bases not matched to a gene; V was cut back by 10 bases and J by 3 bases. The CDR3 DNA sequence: TGTGCCACCCCACCTCACACAGGGGGACACTATGGCTACACCTTC. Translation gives CATPPHTGGHYGYTF.

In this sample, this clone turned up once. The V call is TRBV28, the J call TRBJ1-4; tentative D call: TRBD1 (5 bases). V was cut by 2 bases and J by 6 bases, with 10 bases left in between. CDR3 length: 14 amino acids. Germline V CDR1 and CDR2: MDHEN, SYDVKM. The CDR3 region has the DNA TGTGCCAGCAGTTTAGGGGGGGTTGATGAAAAACTGTTTTTT. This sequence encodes CASSLGGVDEKLFF.

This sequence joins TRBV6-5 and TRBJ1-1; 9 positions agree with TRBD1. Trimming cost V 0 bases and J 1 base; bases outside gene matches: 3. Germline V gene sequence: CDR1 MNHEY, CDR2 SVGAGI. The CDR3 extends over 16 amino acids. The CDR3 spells CASSYSRDRANTEAFF. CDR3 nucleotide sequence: TGTGCCAGCAGTTACTCGAGGGACAGGGCGAACACTGAAGCTTTCTTT.

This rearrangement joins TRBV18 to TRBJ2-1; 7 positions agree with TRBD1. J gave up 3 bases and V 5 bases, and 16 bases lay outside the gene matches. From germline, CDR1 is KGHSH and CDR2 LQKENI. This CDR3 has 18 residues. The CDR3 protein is CASSSLPWTGNNYNEQFF. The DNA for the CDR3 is TGTGCCAGCTCATCTCTCCCTTGGACAGGCAACAACTACAATGAGCAGTTCTTC.

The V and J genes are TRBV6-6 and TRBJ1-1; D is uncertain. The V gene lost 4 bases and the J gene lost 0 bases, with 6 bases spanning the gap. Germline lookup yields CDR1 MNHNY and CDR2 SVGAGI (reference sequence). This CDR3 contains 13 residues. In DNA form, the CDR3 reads TGTGCCAGCAGTTTACAATTGAACACTGAAGCTTTCTTT. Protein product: CASSLQLNTEAFF.

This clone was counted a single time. The CDR3 nucleotides read TGTGCCAGCAGCTTGTACGGGGGGTTGAACTACAATGAGCAGTTCTTC. Translating it yields CASSLYGGLNYNEQFF. The J gene is TRBJ2-1, the V gene TRBV7-3, with 7 bases lining up with TRBD2. The CDR3 contains 16 residues. The V gene's germline CDR1 is SGHTA and CDR2 FQGTGA. V shed 3 bases and J 3 bases; nucleotides not matched to a gene: 8.

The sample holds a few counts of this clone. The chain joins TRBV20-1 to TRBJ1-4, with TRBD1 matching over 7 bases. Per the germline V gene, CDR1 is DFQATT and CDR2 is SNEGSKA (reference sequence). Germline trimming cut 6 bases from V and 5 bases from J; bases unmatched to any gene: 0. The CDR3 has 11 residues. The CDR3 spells CSATGNEKLFF. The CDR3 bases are TGCAGTGCGACAGGGAATGAAAAACTGTTTTTT.

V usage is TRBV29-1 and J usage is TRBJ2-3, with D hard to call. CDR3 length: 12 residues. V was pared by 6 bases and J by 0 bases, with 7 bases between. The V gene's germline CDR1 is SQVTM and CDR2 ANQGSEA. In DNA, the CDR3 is TGCAGCGTGACACCTAGCACAGATACGCAGTATTTT. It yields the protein CSVTPSTDTQYF.

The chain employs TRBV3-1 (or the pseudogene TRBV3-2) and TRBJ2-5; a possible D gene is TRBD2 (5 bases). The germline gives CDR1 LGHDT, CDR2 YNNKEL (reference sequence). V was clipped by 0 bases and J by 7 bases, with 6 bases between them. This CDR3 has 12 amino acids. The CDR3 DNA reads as TGTGCCAGCAGCCAAGATCGGGGGACCCAGTACTTC. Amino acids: CASSQDRGTQYF.

The chain's CDR3 is CSVVHFRGAPSSNEQFF. CDR3 in DNA: TGCAGCGTTGTCCACTTTCGGGGGGCGCCTAGCAGCAATGAGCAGTTCTTC. The genes are TRBV29-1 and TRBJ2-1; perhaps TRBD2 as D (7 bases). There are 17 residues in the CDR3. V lost 4 bases to trimming and J lost 6 bases, with 25 bases between them. The V gene's germline CDR1 is SQVTM and CDR2 ANQGSEA.

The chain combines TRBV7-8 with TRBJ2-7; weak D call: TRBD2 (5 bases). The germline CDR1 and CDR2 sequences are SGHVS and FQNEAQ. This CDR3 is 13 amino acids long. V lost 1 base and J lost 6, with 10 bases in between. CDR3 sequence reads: CASSLVVASEQYV. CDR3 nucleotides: TGTGCCAGCAGCTTAGTAGTAGCGTCCGAGCAGTACGTC.

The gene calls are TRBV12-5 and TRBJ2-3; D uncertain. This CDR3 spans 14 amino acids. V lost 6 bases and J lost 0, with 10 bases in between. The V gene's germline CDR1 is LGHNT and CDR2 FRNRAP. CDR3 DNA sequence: TGTGCTAGTGGAGACACATCTAGCACAGATACGCAGTATTTT. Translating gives CASGDTSSTDTQYF.

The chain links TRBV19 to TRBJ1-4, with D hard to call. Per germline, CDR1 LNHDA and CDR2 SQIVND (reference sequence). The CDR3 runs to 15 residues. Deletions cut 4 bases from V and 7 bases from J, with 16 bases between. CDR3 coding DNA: TGTGCCAGTAGTAATGGTTTAATCATCGGTGAAAAACTGTTTTTT. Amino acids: CASSNGLIIGEKLFF. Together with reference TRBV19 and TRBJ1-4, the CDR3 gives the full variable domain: DGGITQSPKYLFRKEGQNVTLSCEQNLNHDAMYWYRQDPGQGLRLIYYSQIVNDFQKGDIAEGYSVSREKKESFPLTVTSAQKNPTAFYLCASSNGLIIGEKLFFGSGTQLSVL.